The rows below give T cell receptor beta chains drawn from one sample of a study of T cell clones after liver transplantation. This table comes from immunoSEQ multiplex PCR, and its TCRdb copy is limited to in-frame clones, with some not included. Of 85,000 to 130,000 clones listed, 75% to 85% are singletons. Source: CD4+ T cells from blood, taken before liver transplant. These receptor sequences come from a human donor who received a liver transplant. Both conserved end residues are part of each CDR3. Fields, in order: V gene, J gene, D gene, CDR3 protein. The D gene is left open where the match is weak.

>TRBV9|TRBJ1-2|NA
CASSPRDLAGFYGYTF
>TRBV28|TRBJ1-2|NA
CASRTGPGANYGYTF
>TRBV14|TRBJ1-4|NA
CASSRGGSQAWGNEKLFF
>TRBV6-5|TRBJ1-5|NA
CASCGPQHF
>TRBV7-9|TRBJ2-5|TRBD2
CASSFAGGLETQYF
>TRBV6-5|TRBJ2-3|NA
CASSYRGTSTDTQYF
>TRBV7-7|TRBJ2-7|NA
CASSFDKLGEQYF
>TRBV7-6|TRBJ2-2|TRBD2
CASSSGESSGIGNTGELFF
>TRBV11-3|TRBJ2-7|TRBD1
CASSPGDSYEQYF
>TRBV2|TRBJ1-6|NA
CASKDRSNSPLHF
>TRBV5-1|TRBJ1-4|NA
CASSLNGQLGEKLFF
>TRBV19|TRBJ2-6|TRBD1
CASSSGQGKAGANVLTF
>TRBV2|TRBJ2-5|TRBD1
CASRGTGEETQYF